A single sample gave rise to the 24 T cell receptor beta chains below, sequenced in a study of blood T cell repertoires in COVID-19. Clones were sequenced by immunoSEQ multiplex PCR, and TCRdb holds only the in-frame ones, with some missing. The table lists 200,000 or so clones, about 86% of them singletons. The material sequenced was peripheral blood. The receptors here all came from a woman between 65 and 79 years old with acute or convalescent COVID-19.

This clone was observed once. The chain couples TRBV5-1 to TRBJ2-7, with D unclear. CDR1 and CDR2 from the germline V gene are SGHRS and YFSETQ. Between the trimmed V and J ends, which lost 4 bases and 0 bases, there was a span of 17 bases. The CDR3 contains 16 residues. The CDR3 coding sequence is TGCGCCAGCAGCCCGCCGTCCCAACTGCTCTCCTACGAGCAGTACTTC. This codes for CASSPPSQLLSYEQYF.

The chain links TRBV4-1 to TRBJ1-1, with 7 nucleotides matching TRBD1. V dropped 1 base and J dropped 2; count of bases not matched to a gene: 4. The CDR3 spans 15 residues. Germline CDR1 MGHRA, CDR2 YSYEKL. Here the CDR3 DNA reads TGCGCCAGCAGCCAAGGGGACAGCTATAACACTGAAGCTTTCTTT. This encodes CASSQGDSYNTEAFF.

The chain links TRBV7-9 to TRBJ2-2; 11 bases map to TRBD2. With 6 bases clipped from V and 4 bases from J, the junction kept 4 bases outside the gene matches. CDR1 and CDR2 (germline): SEHNR, FQNEAQ (reference sequence). This CDR3 has 15 amino acids. The CDR3 DNA is TGTGCCAGCAGGTTGACTAGCGGGACCACCGGGGAGCTGTTTTTT. Protein product: CASRLTSGTTGELFF.

The chain has TRBV7-2 and TRBJ1-6; TRBD1 is a possible D gene (5 bases). Trimming removed 6 bases at V and 7 bases at J, with 16 bases between. CDR1 and CDR2 (germline): SGHTA, FQGNSA. The CDR3 loop spans 15 amino acids. As DNA, the CDR3 is TGTGCCAGCAGGCCTTCGGGGGGTGGAAATTCACCCCTCCACTTT. Its protein product is CASRPSGGGNSPLHF.

This chain links TRBV5-1 with TRBJ1-6, with a possible D match to TRBD1 (5 bases). Germline assignment: CDR1 SGHRS and CDR2 YFSETQ. V was shortened by 7 bases and J by 2 bases, with 10 bases between the two germline ends. This CDR3 has 14 amino acids. CDR3: CASQGVAYNSPLHF. The DNA for the CDR3 is TGCGCCAGCCAGGGTGTCGCCTATAATTCACCCCTCCACTTT.

The chain uses TRBV6-1 and TRBJ1-6; possibly TRBD1 for D (5 bases). This CDR3 is built from 16 residues. V was pared by 8 bases and J by 7 bases, with 21 bases between. Per germline, CDR1 MNHNS and CDR2 SASEGT. CDR3 residues: CASGQGANTGNSPLHF. For the CDR3, the DNA is TGTGCCAGCGGTCAAGGGGCCAATACAGGAAATTCACCCCTCCACTTT.

V and J are TRBV6-6 and TRBJ1-1, with TRBD1 matching 7 bases. The length of the CDR3 is 14 residues. The germline V gene encodes CDR1 MNHNY and CDR2 SVGAGI (reference sequence). Unmatched junction bases numbered 8, after V lost 6 bases and J lost 4 bases. The CDR3 here is CASSQSTGVTEAFF. The CDR3 DNA reads TGTGCCAGCAGCCAATCAACAGGGGTCACTGAAGCTTTCTTT.

This clone was detected only a few times. The chain has TRBV27 and TRBJ1-4, with 8 bases fitting TRBD1. This CDR3 contains 14 residues. Germline loops: CDR1 MNHEY, CDR2 SMNVEV (reference sequence). With 7 bases clipped from V and 2 bases from J, the junction kept 3 bases outside the gene matches. CDR3 amino acids: CASTTGGTNEKLFF. The CDR3, as DNA: TGTGCCAGCACTACAGGGGGGACTAATGAAAAACTGTTTTTT.

The chain links TRBV18 to TRBJ1-1; D is possibly TRBD1 (5 bases). CDR1 and CDR2 from the germline V gene are KGHSH and LQKENI. This CDR3 has 15 amino acids. Deletions cut 6 bases from V and 1 base from J, with 15 bases between. The CDR3, as DNA: TGTGCCAGCTCCCAGGGCCAGGTGCCGAACACTGAAGCTTTCTTT. Residues: CASSQGQVPNTEAFF.

The chain uses TRBV19 and TRBJ1-5, with D unresolved. Germline V lookup: CDR1 LNHDA, CDR2 SQIVND (reference sequence). With 3 bases removed from V and 6 bases from J, the gap between germline ends came to 12 bases. This CDR3 comprises 14 residues. The CDR3 DNA reads as TGTGCCAGTAGTATTCTGGCGGGAAGTCAGCCCCAGCATTTT. As protein: CASSILAGSQPQHF.

This clone appeared once. The gene calls are TRBV3-1 (or the pseudogene TRBV3-2) and TRBJ1-2; TRBD1 might be the D (5 bases). The CDR3 runs to 15 residues. Trimming took off 6 bases at V and 4 bases at J, with 18 bases between the two ends. CDR1 is LGHDT and CDR2 is YNNKEL in the germline V gene (reference sequence). The CDR3 DNA reads TGTGCCAGCAGTCTAAACCCAGGGTCGGCCTATGGCTACACCTTC. Its protein is CASSLNPGSAYGYTF.

The chain recombines TRBV6-1 with TRBJ2-5; tentative D call: TRBD2 (5 bases). Germline CDR1 and CDR2: MNHNS and SASEGT. The CDR3 runs 16 residues. V lost 0 bases to trimming and J lost 7 bases, with 18 bases between them. Here the CDR3 DNA reads TGTGCCAGCAGTGAAGCGGGGAAGCGGTCTTTCGTGACCCAGTACTTC. This translates into CASSEAGKRSFVTQYF.

CDR3 in DNA: TGTGCCATCAGCTACTCTGGGGCCAACGTCCTGACTTTC. Protein product: CAISYSGANVLTF. This chain joins TRBV10-3 and TRBJ2-6; D unclear. CDR1 and CDR2 from the germline V gene are ENHRY and SYGVKD. CDR3 length: 13 residues. V dropped 6 bases and J dropped 0 bases, with 3 bases sitting between them.

This clone showed up just a few times. The CDR3 sequence: CASTPDGRVYEQYF. The CDR3 bases are TGTGCCAGTACCCCCGACGGGAGAGTCTACGAGCAGTACTTC. This chain links TRBV19 with TRBJ2-7; tentative D call: TRBD2 (6 bases). Trimming pared 7 bases from V and 3 bases from J, leaving 16 bases between. The germline V gene has CDR1 LNHDA and CDR2 SQIVND (reference sequence). This CDR3 comprises 14 residues.

This sequence joins TRBV6-5 and TRBJ1-4, with 7 nucleotides matching TRBD1. J lost 10 bases, V lost 5 bases, and 13 bases had no gene match. CDR3 length: 15 amino acids. CDR1 and CDR2 from the germline V gene are MNHEY and SVGAGI. CDR3 bases: TGTGCCAGCAGTCCCCCGGGACAGAGTAGCGGAAAACTGTTTTTT. Protein sequence: CASSPPGQSSGKLFF.

The chain links TRBV11-3 to TRBJ2-7, with a weak D call TRBD1 (6 bases). V lost 1 base to trimming and J lost 6 bases, with 10 bases between them. The CDR3 is 13 amino acids. In germline, CDR1 is SGHNT, CDR2 YENEEA. CDR3 nucleotide sequence: TGTGCCAGCAGCTTAGCCAGGGGCGCCGAGCAGTACTTC. Translating it yields CASSLARGAEQYF.

The chain has TRBV19 and TRBJ2-5; the match to TRBD2 covers 14 bases. Looked up from germline, CDR1 is LNHDA and CDR2 is SQIVND (reference sequence). The trim removed 3 bases at V and 2 bases at J, leaving 11 bases unmatched. The CDR3 extends over 19 amino acids. Written as DNA, the CDR3 is TGTGCCAGTAGTATGGACCGACTAGCGGGAGGGGGTGTACAAGAGACCCAGTACTTC. As protein: CASSMDRLAGGGVQETQYF.

The chain is built from TRBV7-2 and TRBJ2-3; D is ambiguous. Germline CDR1 and CDR2: SGHTA and FQGNSA. Trimming left V 5 bases short and J 3 bases short, with 6 bases between. The CDR3 has 12 amino acids. CDR3 sequence: CASSARTDTQYF. As DNA, the CDR3 is TGTGCCAGCAGCGCGAGGACAGATACGCAGTATTTT.

This clone was detected once. The chain employs TRBV2 and TRBJ2-3; 8 bases are shared with TRBD2. Germline CDR1 and CDR2: SNHLY and FYNNEI. The CDR3 extends over 15 amino acids. V lost 7 bases, J lost 7 bases, and 13 bases stayed unmatched. CDR3 amino acids: CASIEQAGVSHTQYF. As DNA, the CDR3 is TGTGCCAGCATAGAGCAAGCGGGGGTCAGTCATACGCAGTATTTT.

This chain links TRBV27 with TRBJ2-5; 8 nucleotides match TRBD1. This CDR3 has 14 residues. V shed 5 bases and J 5 bases; nucleotides not matched to a gene: 7. Germline values: CDR1 MNHEY, CDR2 SMNVEV (reference sequence). CDR3 in amino acids: CASSPRQGRETQYF. CDR3 in DNA: TGTGCCAGCAGTCCTCGACAGGGGCGGGAGACCCAGTACTTC.

The chain uses TRBV20-1 and TRBJ2-7; tentatively, D is TRBD2 (6 bases). The V gene's germline CDR1 is DFQATT and CDR2 SNEGSKA (reference sequence). This CDR3 is built from 17 residues. V was pared by 3 bases and J by 4 bases, with 25 bases between. This chain's CDR3 is CSASNPRIAGSRYEQYF. For the CDR3, the DNA is TGCAGTGCTAGTAATCCGCGCATCGCCGGGAGTCGGTACGAGCAGTACTTC.

The chain links TRBV2 to TRBJ2-1; D is undetermined. Germline V gene data show CDR1 as SNHLY and CDR2 as FYNNEI. The CDR3 is 13 residues long. Deletions cut 4 bases from V and 8 bases from J, with 12 bases between. The CDR3 spells CASSASFQDEQFF. CDR3 nucleotides: TGTGCCAGCAGTGCCTCCTTTCAGGATGAGCAGTTCTTC.

V gene TRBV5-1 combines with J gene TRBJ2-7; TRBD1 might be the D (6 bases). CDR3 length: 12 amino acids. CDR1 is SGHRS, CDR2 YFSETQ, per germline. V was trimmed by 4 bases and J by 5 bases, leaving 10 bases between them. The CDR3 bases are TGCGCCAGCAGCAAAGACAGGAACGAGCAGTACTTC. The encoded protein is CASSKDRNEQYF.

The V call is TRBV2, the J call TRBJ1-5, with TRBD1 matching 7 bases. The CDR3 has 15 residues. J gave up 4 bases and V 8 bases, and 11 bases lay outside the gene matches. The germline CDR1 and CDR2 sequences are SNHLY and FYNNEI. CDR3 loop: CASHHGDSLNQPQHF. The DNA for the CDR3 is TGTGCCAGCCACCACGGGGACAGCCTAAATCAGCCCCAGCATTTT.